This T cell receptor beta chain came from a study of shared clonotypes between healthy human individuals. The wider study: The people who gave samples were two women and three men aged 18 to 49.

The donor population consisted of healthy HIV-negative adults with no recent acute infections or vaccinations. With unsorted samples, genomic DNA was obtained from about 90 million PBMCs. Researchers ran the assay at a deep level. Assay used: immunoSEQ multiplex PCR; TCRdb lists only in-frame clones, some missing. Of 530,000 or so clones listed, roughly 85% were seen once; the top ten hold roughly an eighth. Looked up from germline, CDR1 is MDHEN and CDR2 is SYDVKM. The CDR3 is 15 amino acids. The chain joins TRBV28 to TRBJ2-5; D is unresolved. Matching the DNA end better, TRBJ2-7 makes the J call doubtful. The sample taken for sequencing was PBMCs. This sequence was found in a woman aged 40 to 55 in good health. Some clones in this sample may be carry-over from other donors' samples. The CDR3 region has the DNA TGTGCCAGCAGTCCCTCCCATCTGTTGGGCTACGAGCAGTACTTC. Amino acid sequence: CASSPSHLLGYEQYF.